This record concerns one T cell receptor beta chain sequence. The CDR3 regions of TCR beta were amplified from RNA transcripts. Researchers ran a first-round RT-PCR on the TCR CDR3 using the HTBI primer set. From the multiplex PCR reads, TCRdb called clonotypes with MiXCR, one entry per CDR3 protein. The top ten hold roughly a sixth of the sample, which has 550,000 to 850,000 distinct CDR3 sequences, about 19% seen once. The hyperthyroidism was newly diagnosed and had lasted under 2 months; the patients were aged 18 to 65. It was 8 to 10 ml of fresh peripheral blood that supplied the PBMCs. The data were obtained in a study of T cells in Graves' hyperthyroidism and ophthalmopathy. Background on the study: Staff took peripheral blood when the initial diagnosis was made, before any treatment began.

Germline CDR1 reads SEHNR; CDR2 reads FQNEAQ (reference sequence). V gave up 3 bases and J gave up 7 bases, with 10 bases separating them. The CDR3 is 13 residues long. Sequencing used blood. The rearrangement uses TRBV7-9 and TRBJ1-5; D gene unclear. This TCR was sampled from a woman in her forties or fifties with Graves' hyperthyroidism that later progressed to Graves' ophthalmopathy. The DNA for the CDR3 is TGTGCCAGCAGCTTTGAGGGTCGGCAGCCCCAGCATTTT. Translated: CASSFEGRQPQHF.